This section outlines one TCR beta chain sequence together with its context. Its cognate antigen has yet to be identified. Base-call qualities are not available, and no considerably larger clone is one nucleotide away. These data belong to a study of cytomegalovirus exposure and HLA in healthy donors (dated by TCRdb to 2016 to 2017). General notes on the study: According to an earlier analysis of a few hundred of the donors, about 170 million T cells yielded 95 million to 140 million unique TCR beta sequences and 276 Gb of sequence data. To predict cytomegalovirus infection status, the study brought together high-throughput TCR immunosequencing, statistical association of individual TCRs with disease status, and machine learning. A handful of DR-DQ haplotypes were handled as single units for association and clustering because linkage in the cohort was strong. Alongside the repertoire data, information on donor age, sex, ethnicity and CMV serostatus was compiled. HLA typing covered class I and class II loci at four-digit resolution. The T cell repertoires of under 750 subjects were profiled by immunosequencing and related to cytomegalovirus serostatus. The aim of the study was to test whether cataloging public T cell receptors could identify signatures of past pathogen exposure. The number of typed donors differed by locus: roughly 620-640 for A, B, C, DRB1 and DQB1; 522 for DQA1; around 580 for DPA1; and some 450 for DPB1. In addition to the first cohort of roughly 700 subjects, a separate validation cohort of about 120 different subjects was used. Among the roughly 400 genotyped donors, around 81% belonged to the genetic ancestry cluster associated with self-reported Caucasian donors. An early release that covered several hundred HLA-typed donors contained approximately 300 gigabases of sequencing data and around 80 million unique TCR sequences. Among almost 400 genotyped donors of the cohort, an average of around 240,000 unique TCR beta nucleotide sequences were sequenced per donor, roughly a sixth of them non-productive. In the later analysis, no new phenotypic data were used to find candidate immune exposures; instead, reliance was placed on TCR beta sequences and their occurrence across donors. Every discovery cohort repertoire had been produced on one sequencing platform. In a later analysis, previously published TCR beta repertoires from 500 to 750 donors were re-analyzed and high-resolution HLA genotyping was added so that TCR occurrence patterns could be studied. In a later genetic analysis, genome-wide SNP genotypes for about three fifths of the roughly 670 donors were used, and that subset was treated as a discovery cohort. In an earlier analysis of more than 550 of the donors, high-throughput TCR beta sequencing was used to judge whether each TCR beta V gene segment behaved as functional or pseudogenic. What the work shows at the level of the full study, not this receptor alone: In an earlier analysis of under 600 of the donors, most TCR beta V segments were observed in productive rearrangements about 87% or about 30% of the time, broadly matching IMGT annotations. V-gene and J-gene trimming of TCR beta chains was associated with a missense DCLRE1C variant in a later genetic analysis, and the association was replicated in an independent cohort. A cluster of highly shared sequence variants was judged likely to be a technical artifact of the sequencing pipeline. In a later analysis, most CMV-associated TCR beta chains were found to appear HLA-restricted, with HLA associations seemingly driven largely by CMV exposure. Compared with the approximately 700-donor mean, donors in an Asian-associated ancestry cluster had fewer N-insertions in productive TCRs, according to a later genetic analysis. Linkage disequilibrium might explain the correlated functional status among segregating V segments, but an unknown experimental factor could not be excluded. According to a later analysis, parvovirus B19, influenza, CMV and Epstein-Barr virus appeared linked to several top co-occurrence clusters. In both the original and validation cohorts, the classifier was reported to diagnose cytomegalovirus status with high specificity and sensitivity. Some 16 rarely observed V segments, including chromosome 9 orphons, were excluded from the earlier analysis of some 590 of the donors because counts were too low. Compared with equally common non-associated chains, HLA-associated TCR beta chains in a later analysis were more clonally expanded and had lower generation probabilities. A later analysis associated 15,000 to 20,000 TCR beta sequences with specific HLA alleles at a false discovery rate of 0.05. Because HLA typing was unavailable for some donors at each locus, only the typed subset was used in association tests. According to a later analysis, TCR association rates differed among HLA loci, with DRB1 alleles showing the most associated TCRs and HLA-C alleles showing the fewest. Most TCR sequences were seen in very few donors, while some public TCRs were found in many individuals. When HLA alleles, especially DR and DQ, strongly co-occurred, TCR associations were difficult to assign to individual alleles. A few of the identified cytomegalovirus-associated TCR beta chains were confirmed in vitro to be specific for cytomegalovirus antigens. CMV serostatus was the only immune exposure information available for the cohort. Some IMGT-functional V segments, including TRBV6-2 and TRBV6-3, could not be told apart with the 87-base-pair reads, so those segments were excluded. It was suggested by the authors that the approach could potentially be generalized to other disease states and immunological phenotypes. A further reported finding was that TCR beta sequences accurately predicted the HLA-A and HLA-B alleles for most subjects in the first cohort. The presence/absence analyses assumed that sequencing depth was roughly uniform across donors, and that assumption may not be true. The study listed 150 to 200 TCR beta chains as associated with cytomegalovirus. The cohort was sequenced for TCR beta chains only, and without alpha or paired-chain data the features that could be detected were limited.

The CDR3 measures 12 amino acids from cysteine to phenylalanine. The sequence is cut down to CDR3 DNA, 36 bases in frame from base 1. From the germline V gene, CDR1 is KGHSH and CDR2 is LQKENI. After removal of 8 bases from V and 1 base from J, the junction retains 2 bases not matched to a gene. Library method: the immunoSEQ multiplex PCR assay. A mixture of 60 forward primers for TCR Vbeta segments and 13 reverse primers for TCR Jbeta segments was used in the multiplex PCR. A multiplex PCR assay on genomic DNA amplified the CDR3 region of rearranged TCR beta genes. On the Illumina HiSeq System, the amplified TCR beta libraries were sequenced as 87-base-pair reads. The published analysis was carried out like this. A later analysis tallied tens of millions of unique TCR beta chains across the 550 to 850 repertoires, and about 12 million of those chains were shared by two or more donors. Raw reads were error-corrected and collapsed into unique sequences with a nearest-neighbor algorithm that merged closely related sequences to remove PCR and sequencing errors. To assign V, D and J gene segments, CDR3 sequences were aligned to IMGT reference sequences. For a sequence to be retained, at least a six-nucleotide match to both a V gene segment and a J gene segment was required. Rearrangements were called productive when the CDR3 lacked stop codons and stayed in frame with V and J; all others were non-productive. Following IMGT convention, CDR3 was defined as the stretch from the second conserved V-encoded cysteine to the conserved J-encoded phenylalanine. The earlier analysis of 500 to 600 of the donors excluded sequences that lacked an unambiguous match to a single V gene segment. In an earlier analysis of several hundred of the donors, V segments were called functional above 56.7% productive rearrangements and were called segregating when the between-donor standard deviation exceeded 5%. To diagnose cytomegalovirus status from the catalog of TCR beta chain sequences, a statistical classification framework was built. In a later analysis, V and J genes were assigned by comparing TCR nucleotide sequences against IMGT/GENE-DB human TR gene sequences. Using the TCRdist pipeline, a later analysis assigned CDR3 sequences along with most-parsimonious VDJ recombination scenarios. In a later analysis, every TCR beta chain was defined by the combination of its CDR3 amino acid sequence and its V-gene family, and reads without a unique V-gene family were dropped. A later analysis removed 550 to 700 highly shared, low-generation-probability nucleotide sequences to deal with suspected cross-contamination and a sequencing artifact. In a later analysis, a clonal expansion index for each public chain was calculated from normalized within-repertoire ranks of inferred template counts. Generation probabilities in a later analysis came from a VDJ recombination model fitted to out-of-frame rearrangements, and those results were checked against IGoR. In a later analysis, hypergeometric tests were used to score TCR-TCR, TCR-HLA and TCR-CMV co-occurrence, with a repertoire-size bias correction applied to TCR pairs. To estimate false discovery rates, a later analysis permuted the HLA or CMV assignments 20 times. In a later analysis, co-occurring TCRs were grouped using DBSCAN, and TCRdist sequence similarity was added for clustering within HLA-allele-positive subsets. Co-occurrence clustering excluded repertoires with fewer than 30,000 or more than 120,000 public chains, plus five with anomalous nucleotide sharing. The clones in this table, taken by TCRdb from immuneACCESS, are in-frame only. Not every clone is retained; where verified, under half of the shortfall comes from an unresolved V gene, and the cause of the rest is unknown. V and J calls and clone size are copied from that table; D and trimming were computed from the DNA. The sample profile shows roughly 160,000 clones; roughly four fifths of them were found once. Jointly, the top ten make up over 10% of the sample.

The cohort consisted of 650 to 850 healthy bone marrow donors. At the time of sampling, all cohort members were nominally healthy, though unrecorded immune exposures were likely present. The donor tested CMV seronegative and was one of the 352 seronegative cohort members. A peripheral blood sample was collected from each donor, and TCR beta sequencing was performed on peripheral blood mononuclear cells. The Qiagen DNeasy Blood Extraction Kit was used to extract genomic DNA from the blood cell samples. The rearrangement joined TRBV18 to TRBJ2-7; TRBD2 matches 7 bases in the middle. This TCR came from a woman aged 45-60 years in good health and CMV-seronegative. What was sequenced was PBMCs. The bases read TGTGCCAGCACCGGGGGGTCCTACGAGCAGTACTTC. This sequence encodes CASTGGSYEQYF.